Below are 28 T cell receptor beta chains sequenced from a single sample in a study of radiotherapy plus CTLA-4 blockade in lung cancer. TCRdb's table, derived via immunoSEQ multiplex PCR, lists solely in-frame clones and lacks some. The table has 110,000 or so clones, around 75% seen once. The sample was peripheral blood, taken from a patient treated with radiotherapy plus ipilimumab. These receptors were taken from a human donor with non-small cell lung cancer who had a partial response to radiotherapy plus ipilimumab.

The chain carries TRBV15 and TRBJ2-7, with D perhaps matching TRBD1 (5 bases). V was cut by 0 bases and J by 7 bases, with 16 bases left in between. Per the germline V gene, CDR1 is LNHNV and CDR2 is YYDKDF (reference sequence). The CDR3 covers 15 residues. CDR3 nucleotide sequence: TGTGCCACCAGCAGAGAGTCAGGGATTATAGGGGAGCAGTACTTC. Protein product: CATSRESGIIGEQYF.

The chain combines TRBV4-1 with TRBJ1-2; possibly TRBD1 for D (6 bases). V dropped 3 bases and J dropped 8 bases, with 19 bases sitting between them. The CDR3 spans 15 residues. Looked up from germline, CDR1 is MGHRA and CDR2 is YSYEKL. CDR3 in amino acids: CASSHLAVQGRGYTF. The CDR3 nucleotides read TGCGCCAGCAGCCACCTTGCCGTACAGGGACGGGGCTACACCTTC.

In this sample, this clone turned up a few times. In DNA form, the CDR3 reads TGTGCCAGCAGCGAGGGACACAGTAATGAAAAACTGTTTTTT. Translating gives CASSEGHSNEKLFF. The chain couples TRBV7-3 to TRBJ1-4; a weak D match, TRBD1 (6 bases). V dropped 5 bases and J dropped 4 bases, with 11 bases sitting between them. Germline CDR1 is SGHTA and CDR2 is FQGTGA. This CDR3 spans 14 amino acids.

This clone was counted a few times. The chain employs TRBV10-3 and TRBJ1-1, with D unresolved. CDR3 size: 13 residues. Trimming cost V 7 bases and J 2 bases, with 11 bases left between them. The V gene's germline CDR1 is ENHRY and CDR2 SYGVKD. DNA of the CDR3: TGTGCCATCATGGTCGGCGGAAACACTGAAGCTTTCTTT. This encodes CAIMVGGNTEAFF.

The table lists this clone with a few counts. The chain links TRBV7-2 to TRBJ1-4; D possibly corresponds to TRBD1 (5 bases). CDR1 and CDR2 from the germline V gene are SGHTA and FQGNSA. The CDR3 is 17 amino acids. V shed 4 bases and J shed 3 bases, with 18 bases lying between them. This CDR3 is CASSSARFRAPNEKLFF. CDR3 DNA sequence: TGTGCCAGCAGCTCCGCTCGATTCAGGGCACCTAATGAAAAACTGTTTTTT.

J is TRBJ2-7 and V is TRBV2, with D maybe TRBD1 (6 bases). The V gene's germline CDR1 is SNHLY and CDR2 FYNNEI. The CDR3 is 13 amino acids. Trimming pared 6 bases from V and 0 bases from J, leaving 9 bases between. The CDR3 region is CASSGQTSYEQYF. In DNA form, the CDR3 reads TGTGCCAGCAGCGGACAGACCTCCTACGAGCAGTACTTC.

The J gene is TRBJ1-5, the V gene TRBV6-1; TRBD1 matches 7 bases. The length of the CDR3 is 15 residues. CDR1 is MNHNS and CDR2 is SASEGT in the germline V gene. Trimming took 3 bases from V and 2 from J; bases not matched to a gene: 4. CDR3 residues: CASSDRGHGNQPQHF. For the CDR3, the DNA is TGTGCCAGCAGTGATAGGGGGCACGGCAATCAGCCCCAGCATTTT.

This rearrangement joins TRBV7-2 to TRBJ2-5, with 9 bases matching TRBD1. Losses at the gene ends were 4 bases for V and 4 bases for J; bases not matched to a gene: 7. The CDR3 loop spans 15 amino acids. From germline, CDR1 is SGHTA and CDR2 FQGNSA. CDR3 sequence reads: CASSSTGGVGETQYF. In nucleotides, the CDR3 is TGTGCCAGCAGCTCAACAGGGGGCGTTGGAGAGACCCAGTACTTC.

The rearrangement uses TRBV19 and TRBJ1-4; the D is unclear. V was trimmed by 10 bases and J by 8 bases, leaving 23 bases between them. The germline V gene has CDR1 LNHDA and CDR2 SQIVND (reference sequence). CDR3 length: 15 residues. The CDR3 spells CATKRARALGEKLFF. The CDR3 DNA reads TGTGCCACTAAACGGGCGAGGGCGCTTGGGGAAAAACTGTTTTTT.

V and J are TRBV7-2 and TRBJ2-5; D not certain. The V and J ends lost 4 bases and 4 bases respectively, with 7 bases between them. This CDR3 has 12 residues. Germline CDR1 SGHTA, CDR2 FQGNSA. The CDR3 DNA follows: TGTGCCAGCAGCTATCGAGGAGAGACCCAGTACTTC. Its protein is CASSYRGETQYF.

CDR3 bases: TGTGCCTGGAGTGTCGGGGACAGGGTTTATGGTCAGCCCCAGCATTTT. It codes for CAWSVGDRVYGQPQHF. This chain joins TRBV30 and TRBJ1-5; 9 bases agree with TRBD1. The CDR3 contains 16 residues. Germline CDR1 GTSNPN, CDR2 SVGIG (reference sequence). J gave up 6 bases and V 0 bases, and 9 bases lay outside the gene matches. The complete variable domain, with remaining parts taken from reference TRBV30 and TRBJ1-5, reads SQTIHQWPATLVQPVGSPLSLECTVEGTSNPNLYWYRQAAGRGLQLLFYSVGIGQISSEVPQNLSASRPQDRQFILSSKKLLLSDSGFYLCAWSVGDRVYGQPQHFGDGTRLSIL.

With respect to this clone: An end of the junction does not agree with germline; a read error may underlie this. The CDR3 region has the DNA TGTGTCAGCAGGACTAGCGGGGAGACCCAGTACTTC. It translates to CVSRTSGETQYF. V is TRBV6-6 and J is TRBJ2-5, with 11 bases that match TRBD2. Germline values: CDR1 MNHNY, CDR2 SVGAGI (reference sequence). The CDR3 has 12 residues.

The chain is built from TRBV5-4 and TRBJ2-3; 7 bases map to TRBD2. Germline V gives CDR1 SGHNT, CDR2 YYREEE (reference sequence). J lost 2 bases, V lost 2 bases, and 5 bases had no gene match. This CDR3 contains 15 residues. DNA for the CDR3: TGTGCCAGCAGCTTCGGGGGAGGGCACACAGATACGCAGTATTTT. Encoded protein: CASSFGGGHTDTQYF. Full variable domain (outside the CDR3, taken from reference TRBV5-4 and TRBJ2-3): ETGVTQSPTHLIKTRGQQVTLRCSSQSGHNTVSWYQQALGQGPQFIFQYYREEENGRGNFPPRFSGLQFPNYSSELNVNALELDDSALYLCASSFGGGHTDTQYFGPGTRLTVL.

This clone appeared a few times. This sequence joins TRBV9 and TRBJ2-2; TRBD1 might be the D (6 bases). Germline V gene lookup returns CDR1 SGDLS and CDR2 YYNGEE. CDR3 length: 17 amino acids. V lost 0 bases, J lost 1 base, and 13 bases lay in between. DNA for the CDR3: TGTGCCAGCAGCGTAGCTGGACAGTTCGAGAACACCGGGGAGCTGTTTTTT. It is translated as CASSVAGQFENTGELFF.

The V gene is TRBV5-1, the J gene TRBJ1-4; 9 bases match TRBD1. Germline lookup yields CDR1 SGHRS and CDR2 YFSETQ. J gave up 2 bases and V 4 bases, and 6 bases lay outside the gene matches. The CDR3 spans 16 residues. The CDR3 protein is CASSRTGTGTNEKLFF. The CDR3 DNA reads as TGCGCCAGCAGCCGTACCGGGACAGGGACTAATGAAAAACTGTTTTTT.

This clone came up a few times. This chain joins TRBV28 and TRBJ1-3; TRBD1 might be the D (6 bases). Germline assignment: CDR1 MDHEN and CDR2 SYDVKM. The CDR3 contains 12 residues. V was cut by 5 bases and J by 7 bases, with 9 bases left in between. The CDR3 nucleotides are TGTGCCAGCAGTCAGGGGTTGAACACCATATATTTT. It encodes CASSQGLNTIYF.

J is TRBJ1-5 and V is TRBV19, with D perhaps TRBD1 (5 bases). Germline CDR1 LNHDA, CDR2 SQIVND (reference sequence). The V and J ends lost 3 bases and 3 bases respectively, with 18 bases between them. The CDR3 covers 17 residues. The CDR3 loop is CASSIGLGGRSNQPQHF. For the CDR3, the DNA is TGTGCCAGTAGTATCGGTTTGGGGGGGAGGTCCAATCAGCCCCAGCATTTT.

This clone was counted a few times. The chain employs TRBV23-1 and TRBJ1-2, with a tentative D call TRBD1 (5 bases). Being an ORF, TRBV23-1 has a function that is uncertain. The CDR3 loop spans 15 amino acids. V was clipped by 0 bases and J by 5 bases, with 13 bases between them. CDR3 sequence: CASSQSKGLEYGYTF. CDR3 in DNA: TGCGCCAGCAGTCAATCTAAGGGGCTGGAGTATGGCTACACCTTC.

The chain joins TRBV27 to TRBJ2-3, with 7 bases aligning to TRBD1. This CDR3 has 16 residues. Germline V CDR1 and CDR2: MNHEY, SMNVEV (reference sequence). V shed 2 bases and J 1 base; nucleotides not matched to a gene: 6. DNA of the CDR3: TGTGCCAGCAGTTTACGAGGGGGCGGAGGCACAGATACGCAGTATTTT. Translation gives CASSLRGGGGTDTQYF.

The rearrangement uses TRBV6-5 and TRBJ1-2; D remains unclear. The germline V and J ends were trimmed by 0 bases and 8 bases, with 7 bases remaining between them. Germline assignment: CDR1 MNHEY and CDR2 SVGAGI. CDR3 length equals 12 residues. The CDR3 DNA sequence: TGTGCCAGCAGTTACTCGACGGGGGGCTACACCTTC. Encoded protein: CASSYSTGGYTF.

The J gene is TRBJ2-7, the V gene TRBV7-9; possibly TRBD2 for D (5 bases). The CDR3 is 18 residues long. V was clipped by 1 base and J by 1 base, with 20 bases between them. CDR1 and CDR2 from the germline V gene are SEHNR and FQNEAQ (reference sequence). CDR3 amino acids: CASSLGTLSLKLSYEQYF. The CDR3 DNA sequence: TGTGCCAGCAGCTTAGGGACTTTAAGCCTAAAACTTTCCTACGAGCAGTACTTC. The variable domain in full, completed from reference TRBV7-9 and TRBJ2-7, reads DTGVSQNPRHKITKRGQNVTFRCDPISEHNRLYWYRQTLGQGPEFLTYFQNEAQLEKSRLLSDRFSAERPKGSFSTLEIQRTEQGDSAMYLCASSLGTLSLKLSYEQYFGPGTRLTVT.

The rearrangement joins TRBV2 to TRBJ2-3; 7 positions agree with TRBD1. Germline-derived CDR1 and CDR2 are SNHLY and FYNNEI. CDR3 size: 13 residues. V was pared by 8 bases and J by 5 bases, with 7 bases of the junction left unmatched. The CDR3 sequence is CASDRVGGDTQYF. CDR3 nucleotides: TGTGCCAGCGACAGGGTCGGTGGAGATACGCAGTATTTT.

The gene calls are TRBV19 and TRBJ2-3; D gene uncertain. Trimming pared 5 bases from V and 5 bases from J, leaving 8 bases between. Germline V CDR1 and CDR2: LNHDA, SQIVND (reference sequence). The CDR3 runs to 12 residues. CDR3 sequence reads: CASSLNRDTQYF. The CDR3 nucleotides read TGTGCCAGTAGTCTGAACAGAGATACGCAGTATTTT.

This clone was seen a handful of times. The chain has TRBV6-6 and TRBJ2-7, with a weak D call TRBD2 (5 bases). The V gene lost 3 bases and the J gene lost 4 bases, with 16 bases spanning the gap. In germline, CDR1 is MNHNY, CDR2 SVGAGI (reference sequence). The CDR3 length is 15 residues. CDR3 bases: TGTGCCAGCAGTTATCGGGGAACCTCCTCTTACGAGCAGTACTTC. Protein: CASSYRGTSSYEQYF.

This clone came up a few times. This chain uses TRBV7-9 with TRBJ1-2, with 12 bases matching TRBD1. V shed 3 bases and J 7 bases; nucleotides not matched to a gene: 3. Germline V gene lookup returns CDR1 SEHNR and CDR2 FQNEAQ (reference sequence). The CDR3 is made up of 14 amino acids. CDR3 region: CASSLGTGGGGYTF. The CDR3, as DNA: TGTGCCAGCAGCTTGGGGACAGGGGGCGGTGGCTACACCTTC.

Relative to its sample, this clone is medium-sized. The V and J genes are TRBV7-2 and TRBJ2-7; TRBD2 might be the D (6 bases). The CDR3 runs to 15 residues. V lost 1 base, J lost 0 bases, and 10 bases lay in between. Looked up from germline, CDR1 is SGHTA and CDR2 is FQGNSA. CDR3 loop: CASSLETGSSYEQYF. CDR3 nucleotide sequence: TGTGCCAGCAGCTTAGAGACCGGGAGCTCCTACGAGCAGTACTTC.

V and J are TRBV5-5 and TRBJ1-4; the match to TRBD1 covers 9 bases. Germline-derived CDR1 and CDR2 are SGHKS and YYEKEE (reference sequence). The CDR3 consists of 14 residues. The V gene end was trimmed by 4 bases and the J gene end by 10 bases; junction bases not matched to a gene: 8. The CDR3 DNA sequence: TGTGCCAGCAGCAAGGACAGGGGCCGCGCAAAACTGTTTTTT. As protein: CASSKDRGRAKLFF.

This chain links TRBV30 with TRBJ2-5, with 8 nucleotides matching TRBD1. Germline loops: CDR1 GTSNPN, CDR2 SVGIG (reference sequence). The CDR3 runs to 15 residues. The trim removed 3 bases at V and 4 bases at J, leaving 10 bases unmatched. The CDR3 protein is CAWSDGQGPRETQYF. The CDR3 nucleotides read TGTGCCTGGAGCGACGGACAGGGTCCTCGAGAGACCCAGTACTTC.